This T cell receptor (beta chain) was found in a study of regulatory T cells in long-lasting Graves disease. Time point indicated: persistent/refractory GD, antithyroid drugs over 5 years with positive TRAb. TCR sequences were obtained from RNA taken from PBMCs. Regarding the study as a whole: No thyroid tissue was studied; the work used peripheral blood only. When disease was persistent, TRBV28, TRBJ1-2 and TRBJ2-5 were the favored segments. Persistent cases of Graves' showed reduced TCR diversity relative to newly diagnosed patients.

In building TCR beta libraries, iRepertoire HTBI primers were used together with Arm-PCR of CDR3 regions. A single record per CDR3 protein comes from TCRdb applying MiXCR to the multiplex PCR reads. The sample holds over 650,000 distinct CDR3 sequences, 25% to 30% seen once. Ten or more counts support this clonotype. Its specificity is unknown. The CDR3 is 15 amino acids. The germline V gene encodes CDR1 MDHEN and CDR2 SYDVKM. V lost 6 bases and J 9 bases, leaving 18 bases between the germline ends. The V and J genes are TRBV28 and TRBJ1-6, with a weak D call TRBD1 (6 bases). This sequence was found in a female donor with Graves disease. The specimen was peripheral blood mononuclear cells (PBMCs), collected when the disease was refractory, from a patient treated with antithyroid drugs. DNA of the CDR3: TGTGCCAGCAGCCGCACCACAGGGTTTAGTTCACCCCTCCACTTT. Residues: CASSRTTGFSSPLHF.